This TCR beta chain stems from a study of post-analysis software for immune sequencing data (dated by TCRdb to the mid-2010s). Regarding the research as a whole: Recorded disease courses included relapsing-remitting, secondary progressive and progressive-relapsing multiple sclerosis, with some patients lacking subtype annotation. A subset of samples was prepared in parallel using single-end sample barcoding, then pooled and co-amplified after Illumina adapter ligation. The multiple sclerosis patient repertoires were compared with about a dozen previously published healthy control repertoires from donors aged 6 to 25 years.

The investigation overall reported the following: Significantly lower normalized Chao1 diversity was found in multiple sclerosis patients than in controls, suggesting substantial peripheral T-cell clonal expansion. The control group was slightly older than the multiple sclerosis patient group. Direct clustering with F measure showed strong co-clustering of samples prepared in the same batch, prompting a batch-effect correction.

Libraries were made using PCR. Instrument on record: Illumina HiSeq 2500. To reduce PCR and sequencing biases, unique molecular identifiers were built into the TCR beta cDNA libraries. Every 1 to 10 million input T cells yielded approximately 500,000 cDNA molecules, meaning each molecule approximated one T cell. The same protocol used for the earlier healthy control dataset was applied to prepare and sequence the patient libraries. Within a given batch, samples were prepared together, multiplexed and sequenced on the same HiSeq lane. Concerning the study's data processing: Raw barcoded reads were processed with MIGEC, and single-read molecular identifier groups were discarded before consensus assembly and CDR3 extraction. VDJtools was used for post-analysis of the clonotype tables, with diversity normalized by down-sampling every dataset to the smallest sample size. Repertoire overlap clustering matched CDR3 amino acid but not nucleotide sequences to correct batch-related cross-sample contamination. TCRdb ran its own pipeline on the public reads, namely fastp trimming at Q25 and MiXCR clone calling, and kept in-frame beta chains. All rows with the same CDR3 protein become a single entry with the most common DNA and genes. The V and J calls, along with clone size, are taken from TCRdb and not from the paper's own processing. The sample records more than 350,000 distinct CDR3 sequences, 35% to 45% of which are singletons. The ten largest account for about 7.6% of the sample.

TCR beta repertoires were profiled from peripheral blood of 10 to 15 young patients with multiple sclerosis to demonstrate the VDJtools post-analysis software. The patients with multiple sclerosis were children and adolescents between roughly 6 and 15 years of age. With regard to this clonotype: Its antigen is still unknown. Base qualities are not at hand, and no much larger clone is one base apart.

The specimen sequenced was blood. This receptor was obtained from a girl under 10 years old with multiple sclerosis.

The bases are TGCGCCAGCAGCCTCGGAGGGGCTGGGGCGCAAGAGACCCAGTACTTC. Its protein is CASSLGGAGAQETQYF. The chain joins TRBV5-1 to TRBJ2-5; 6 matching bases give a weak D call of TRBD2. The CDR3 spans 16 residues, from the cysteine through the phenylalanine. Only the CDR3 part of the read is kept: 48 bases, read in frame from the first base. V was cut back by 4 bases and J by 2 bases, leaving a gap of 18 bases between them. CDR1 and CDR2 are drawn from the germline V gene: SGHRS, YFSETQ. This CDR3, with the reference TRBV5-1 and TRBJ2-5 proteins standing in past its ends, gives the full variable domain KAGVTQTPRYLIKTRGQQVTLSCSPISGHRSVSWYQQTPGQGLQFLFEYFSETQRNKGNFPGRFSGRQFSNSRSEMNVSTLELGDSALYLCASSLGGAGAQETQYFGPGTRLLVL.